Below, 6 T cell receptor beta chains from the same sample are listed, as sequenced in a study of T cells expressing NK-cell markers. TCRdb re-called the 5' RACE reads and catalogs CDR3 proteins one per entry, DNA excluded. Its listing shows about 110,000 distinct CDR3 sequences. The material sequenced was blood T cells: a sorted CD56 or NKG2C T cell subset, CD4+ or CD8+ T cells, or bulk PBMC T cells (not recorded which). The source of these receptors is a woman aged 18-69 years in good health.

V is TRBV7-9 and J is TRBJ2-7. CDR1 is SEHNR and CDR2 is FQNEAQ in the germline V gene (reference sequence). The CDR3 loop spans 11 amino acids. The CDR3 spells CASTPAGEQYF.

V gene TRBV5-5 combines with J gene TRBJ1-6; TCRdb picks TRBD1, but there is no DNA to check that call. Germline V gene lookup returns CDR1 SGHKS and CDR2 YYEKEE (reference sequence). CDR3 length: 16 amino acids. CDR3 in amino acids: CASSFPGQGYNSPLHF.

The rearrangement joins TRBV5-1 to TRBJ1-5; TCRdb's D gene call, TRBD1, goes unchecked for lack of DNA. The germline CDR1 and CDR2 sequences are SGHRS and YFSETQ. The CDR3 consists of 21 residues. Here the CDR3 reads CASSFEESDRRGDLANQPQHF.

CDR3 sequence: CASSSPTGYEQYF. The J gene is TRBJ2-7, the V gene TRBV11-1; the TCRdb call, TRBD1, lacks DNA for checking. This CDR3 comprises 13 residues. Looked up from germline, CDR1 is SGHAT and CDR2 is FQDESV (reference sequence).

This chain uses TRBV9 with TRBJ2-5; the TCRdb call, TRBD1, lacks DNA for checking. The CDR3 length is 15 residues. Germline loops: CDR1 SGDLS, CDR2 YYNGEE. The CDR3 here is CASSVSDRTQETQYF.

J is TRBJ2-3 and V is TRBV5-1; TCRdb proposes TRBD1, but this gene call is untestable without DNA. The CDR3 spans 16 residues. Germline V gene data show CDR1 as SGHRS and CDR2 as YFSETQ. CDR3 loop: CASSLVAAGTTDTQYF.